This T cell receptor beta chain was retrieved from a study of technical replicates of blood from a handful of donors. Deletions cut 0 bases from V and 2 bases from J, with 10 bases between. CDR3 length: 15 amino acids. Germline CDR1 MNHEY, CDR2 SMNVEV (reference sequence). Using immunoSEQ multiplex PCR, the repertoire was profiled, and TCRdb retains in-frame clones only, with some absent. This table holds approximately 100,000 clones, under 96% found once. This chain uses TRBV27 with TRBJ1-1; unclear D gene. The TCR was taken from a human donor in good health. The material sequenced was T cells isolated from PBMCs. The CDR3: CASSLSTPANTEAFF. The CDR3 nucleotides are TGTGCCAGCAGTTTATCGACACCTGCCAACACTGAAGCTTTCTTT.